What follows are 31 T cell receptor beta chains derived from one specimen sequenced in a study of beta chain features in type 1 diabetes. The whole isolated RNA underwent reverse transcription, so sequencing captured expressed TCRB transcripts. Sequencing used immunoSEQ multiplex PCR; TCRdb keeps in-frame clones, though not all of them. This table has 200,000 to 250,000 clones, under 70% appearing once. The sequencing input was naive CD4+ T cells from blood. Receptors originate from a man younger than 45 in good health.

This chain connects TRBV11-2 to TRBJ2-2; no definite D call. CDR1 and CDR2 (germline): SGHAT, FQNNGV. Trimming stripped 4 bases from V and 5 bases from J, with 11 bases between. The CDR3 runs 14 residues. The CDR3: CASSYLLATGELFF. CDR3 nucleotides: TGTGCCAGCAGCTACCTGCTGGCTACCGGGGAGCTGTTTTTT.

In this sample, this clone turned up a few times. This chain joins TRBV15 and TRBJ2-7, with D possibly matching TRBD2 (6 bases). Trimming removed 5 bases from V and 4 bases from J, with 15 bases in between. Germline V gene lookup returns CDR1 LNHNV and CDR2 YYDKDF (reference sequence). The CDR3 is 14 amino acids. This chain's CDR3 is CATSAGGAGYEQYF. CDR3 nucleotides: TGTGCCACCAGCGCTGGAGGGGCAGGGTACGAGCAGTACTTC.

The V and J genes are TRBV6-6 and TRBJ1-2; TRBD1 is a possible D gene (5 bases). The CDR3 runs to 14 residues. Trimming took off 4 bases at V and 3 bases at J, with 12 bases between the two ends. CDR1 MNHNY and CDR2 SVGAGI come from the germline V gene (reference sequence). This CDR3 reads CASSFSGTDYGYTF. The CDR3 DNA sequence: TGTGCCAGCAGTTTTTCCGGGACGGACTATGGCTACACCTTC.

V and J are TRBV5-4 and TRBJ2-1; weak D call: TRBD1 (7 bases). The germline V and J ends were trimmed by 4 bases and 7 bases, with 18 bases remaining between them. The CDR3 is made up of 15 amino acids. Germline V gene lookup returns CDR1 SGHNT and CDR2 YYREEE (reference sequence). The CDR3 reads CASSPPGAGGNEQFF. As DNA, the CDR3 is TGTGCCAGCAGCCCACCGGGGGCAGGGGGGAATGAGCAGTTCTTC.

The rearrangement uses TRBV5-4 and TRBJ2-5, with D perhaps matching TRBD1 (6 bases). Deletions cut 4 bases from V and 3 bases from J, with 10 bases between. Per the germline V gene, CDR1 is SGHNT and CDR2 is YYREEE (reference sequence). This CDR3 is built from 13 residues. The CDR3 spells CASSPGTKETQYF. CDR3 coding DNA: TGTGCCAGCAGCCCCGGGACAAAAGAGACCCAGTACTTC. Based on the CDR3 plus reference TRBV5-4 and TRBJ2-5, the full variable domain is ETGVTQSPTHLIKTRGQQVTLRCSSQSGHNTVSWYQQALGQGPQFIFQYYREEENGRGNFPPRFSGLQFPNYSSELNVNALELDDSALYLCASSPGTKETQYFGPGTRLLVL.

The chain uses TRBV9 and TRBJ2-1; tentative D call: TRBD2 (6 bases). Germline V gives CDR1 SGDLS, CDR2 YYNGEE. Trimming pared 0 bases from V and 7 bases from J, leaving 20 bases between. The CDR3 has 17 residues. The CDR3 bases are TGTGCCAGCAGCGTAGCTACAAGGTCTAGCGTACTGAATGAGCAGTTCTTC. This sequence encodes CASSVATRSSVLNEQFF.

DNA of the CDR3: TGCAGCGTTGGTCGAGGGTCCGAGACCCAGTACTTC. This translates into CSVGRGSETQYF. The V gene is TRBV29-1, the J gene TRBJ2-5; tentative D call: TRBD2 (5 bases). Germline V CDR1 and CDR2: SQVTM, ANQGSEA. CDR3 length: 12 residues. Trimming removed 4 bases at V and 5 bases at J, with 11 bases between.

This clone was picked up one time. This chain connects TRBV7-2 to TRBJ2-1; D not certain. Trimming removed 5 bases from V and 10 bases from J, with 15 bases in between. CDR3 length: 13 amino acids. The V gene's germline CDR1 is SGHTA and CDR2 FQGNSA. Here the CDR3 DNA reads TGTGCCAGCAGCCCAACGCCCCTACTAGAGCAGTTCTTC. Its protein product is CASSPTPLLEQFF.

The V gene is TRBV25-1, the J gene TRBJ2-1; D could derive from TRBD1 or TRBD2 (6 bases each). This CDR3 contains 17 residues. The V end was cut by 8 bases, the J end by 6 bases, with 26 bases between. CDR1 and CDR2 (germline): MGHDK, SYGVNS. CDR3 DNA sequence: TGTGCCAGCCCTACCTTGCGCGGGACACGGAGGGGCAATGAGCAGTTCTTC. This encodes CASPTLRGTRRGNEQFF. The full variable domain, with the rest looked up from reference TRBV25-1 and TRBJ2-1, is EADIYQTPRYLVIGTGKKITLECSQTMGHDKMYWYQQDPGMELHLIHYSYGVNSTEKGDLSSESTVSRIRTEHFPLTLESARPSHTSQYLCASPTLRGTRRGNEQFFGPGTRLTVL.

The chain combines TRBV11-2 with TRBJ2-2; D ambiguous. Trimming took 2 bases from V and 3 from J, leaving 10 bases between them. Germline values: CDR1 SGHAT, CDR2 FQNNGV. The CDR3 spans 15 residues. In nucleotides, the CDR3 is TGTGCCAGCAGCTTATTGACACTGTACACCGGGGAGCTGTTTTTT. It is translated as CASSLLTLYTGELFF.

The J gene is TRBJ1-3, the V gene TRBV30; D is possibly TRBD1 (5 bases). The CDR3 is made up of 12 amino acids. V was clipped by 7 bases and J by 1 base, with 8 bases between them. The germline CDR1 and CDR2 sequences are GTSNPN and SVGIG (reference sequence). The DNA of the CDR3 is TGTGCCTTGGGGCAGTCTGGAAACACCATATATTTT. Translating gives CALGQSGNTIYF.

This clone was seen only once. The chain carries TRBV5-1 and TRBJ2-2; D not certain. Per germline, CDR1 SGHRS and CDR2 YFSETQ. CDR3 length: 15 residues. Trimming removed 0 bases at V and 4 bases at J, with 10 bases between. In DNA form, the CDR3 reads TGCGCCAGCAGCTTGGAGTCGGCGAGCACCGGGGAGCTGTTTTTT. It translates to CASSLESASTGELFF.

The V and J genes are TRBV27 and TRBJ2-7; D is perhaps TRBD1 or TRBD2 (5 bases each). Trimming removed 7 bases from V and 0 bases from J, with 16 bases in between. The length of the CDR3 is 15 residues. CDR1 is MNHEY and CDR2 is SMNVEV in the germline V gene (reference sequence). CDR3 amino acids: CASNRGTLSSYEQYF. The CDR3 coding sequence is TGTGCCAGCAACCGTGGGACCTTGAGCTCCTACGAGCAGTACTTC.

This clone has just one count. J is TRBJ2-1 and V is TRBV30; 10 bases map to TRBD1. The CDR3 runs to 15 residues. The V gene's germline CDR1 is GTSNPN and CDR2 SVGIG (reference sequence). V shed 4 bases and J 4 bases; nucleotides not matched to a gene: 7. The CDR3 DNA reads as TGTGCCTGGACCCGGGACAGGGGACGGTACAATGAGCAGTTCTTC. Protein product: CAWTRDRGRYNEQFF.

Notes on this clone: Other DNA sequences in this specimen translate into the identical CDR3. The genes are TRBV7-2 and TRBJ2-5, with D unresolved. Per germline, CDR1 SGHTA and CDR2 FQGNSA. This CDR3 comprises 11 residues. V lost 4 bases, J lost 0 bases, and 0 bases lay in between. The CDR3 loop is CASSYQETQYF. Written as DNA, the CDR3 is TGTGCCAGCAGCTACCAAGAGACCCAGTACTTC. The full variable domain, completed using reference TRBV7-2 and TRBJ2-5, is GAGVSQSPSNKVTEKGKDVELRCDPISGHTALYWYRQSLGQGLEFLIYFQGNSAPDKSGLPSDRFSAERTGGSVSTLTIQRTQQEDSAVYLCASSYQETQYFGPGTRLLVL.

The chain couples TRBV7-9 to TRBJ1-2; D possibly corresponds to TRBD1 (6 bases). Germline CDR1 and CDR2: SEHNR and FQNEAQ (reference sequence). The CDR3 sequence is 18 residues long. V was pared by 8 bases and J by 7 bases, with 32 bases between. CDR3 nucleotide sequence: TGTGCCAGCCGTAGATTGCTCGGTATGGTTTCAGGGGATGGTGGCTACACCTTC. Residues: CASRRLLGMVSGDGGYTF.

The chain is built from TRBV2 and TRBJ2-2; tentative D call: TRBD2 (5 bases). With 7 bases removed from V and 4 bases from J, the gap between germline ends came to 7 bases. This CDR3 has 12 amino acids. Germline V gives CDR1 SNHLY, CDR2 FYNNEI. This CDR3 reads CASTEGTGELFF. DNA of the CDR3: TGTGCCAGCACTGAGGGCACCGGGGAGCTGTTTTTT.

The J gene is TRBJ2-2, the V gene TRBV30; D not resolved. The CDR3 runs 14 residues. Trimming pared 0 bases from V and 5 bases from J, leaving 10 bases between. Germline V lookup: CDR1 GTSNPN, CDR2 SVGIG (reference sequence). CDR3 amino acids: CAWSVLVGTGELFF. CDR3 bases: TGTGCCTGGAGTGTACTTGTAGGAACCGGGGAGCTGTTTTTT.

The chain uses TRBV15 and TRBJ1-2; no clear D. Trimming cost V 1 base and J 8 bases, with 8 bases left between them. Germline V gene lookup returns CDR1 LNHNV and CDR2 YYDKDF (reference sequence). This CDR3 is built from 12 residues. The CDR3 here is CATSRGHGGYTF. The CDR3 DNA sequence: TGTGCCACCAGCAGAGGCCATGGGGGCTACACCTTC.

This clone was picked up a small number of times. V is TRBV30 and J is TRBJ1-4, with TRBD1 matching 7 bases. The CDR3 spans 15 residues. The V gene's germline CDR1 is GTSNPN and CDR2 SVGIG (reference sequence). After removal of 2 bases from V and 7 bases from J, the junction contained 10 bases not matched to a gene. CDR3 sequence: CAWSHGQADREKLFF. CDR3 bases: TGTGCCTGGAGTCACGGACAGGCCGACCGTGAAAAACTGTTTTTT.

The CDR3 spells CSVASGGYEQYF. Here the CDR3 DNA reads TGCAGCGTTGCTAGCGGGGGATACGAGCAGTACTTC. The chain is built from TRBV29-1 and TRBJ2-7; 10 nucleotides agree with TRBD2. V dropped 4 bases and J dropped 4; count of bases not matched to a gene: 1. The germline CDR1 and CDR2 sequences are SQVTM and ANQGSEA. This CDR3 has 12 amino acids.

V usage is TRBV30 and J usage is TRBJ2-1, with D uncertain. Germline V gene sequence: CDR1 GTSNPN, CDR2 SVGIG (reference sequence). Trimming cost V 0 bases and J 15 bases, with 15 bases left between them. The CDR3 runs 12 residues. The CDR3 loop reads CAWSVSRPSPFF. CDR3 coding DNA: TGTGCCTGGAGTGTAAGCAGGCCGAGTCCGTTCTTC.

The chain couples TRBV25-1 to TRBJ1-5; D not certain. Germline lookup yields CDR1 MGHDK and CDR2 SYGVNS. The CDR3 spans 13 residues. The ends were cut back, 7 bases at V and 2 bases at J, with 9 bases in the middle. The CDR3, as DNA: TGTGCCAGCACGGGCTGGGGCAATCAGCCCCAGCATTTT. The encoded protein is CASTGWGNQPQHF.

The chain combines TRBV30 with TRBJ1-2; D might be TRBD1 (5 bases). The CDR3 contains 13 residues. Trimming left V 2 bases short and J 8 bases short, with 15 bases between. Germline loops: CDR1 GTSNPN, CDR2 SVGIG (reference sequence). CDR3 DNA sequence: TGTGCCTGGAGTAGAGAGGGGCCGGTCGGCTACACCTTC. It translates to CAWSREGPVGYTF.

The chain uses TRBV14 and TRBJ2-4; D is ambiguous. CDR1 and CDR2 (germline): SGHDN, FVKESK. Between the trimmed V and J ends, which lost 1 base and 9 bases, there was a span of 10 bases. The CDR3 length is 13 residues. CDR3 in amino acids: CASSQVGRSIQYF. The CDR3 bases are TGTGCCAGCAGCCAAGTCGGCAGATCCATTCAGTACTTC. Using reference TRBV14 and TRBJ2-4 for the parts outside the CDR3, the full variable domain is EAGVTQFPSHSVIEKGQTVTLRCDPISGHDNLYWYRRVMGKEIKFLLHFVKESKQDESGMPNNRFLAERTGGTYSTLKVQPAELEDSGVYFCASSQVGRSIQYFGAGTRLSVL.

The chain recombines TRBV29-1 with TRBJ1-1, with TRBD1 as a possible D gene (6 bases). The CDR3 totals 14 residues. The V gene's germline CDR1 is SQVTM and CDR2 ANQGSEA. The ends were cut back, 5 bases at V and 5 bases at J, with 18 bases in the middle. Here the CDR3 reads CSVQRGGPKTEAFF. CDR3 in DNA: TGCAGCGTTCAGCGCGGGGGCCCAAAGACTGAAGCTTTCTTT. Complete variable domain (other parts from reference TRBV29-1 and TRBJ1-1): SAVISQKPSRDICQRGTSLTIQCQVDSQVTMMFWYRQQPGQSLTLIATANQGSEATYESGFVIDKFPISRPNLTFSTLTVSNMSPEDSSIYLCSVQRGGPKTEAFFGQGTRLTVV.

The gene calls are TRBV7-2 and TRBJ2-5, with 11 nucleotides matching TRBD2. This CDR3 region has 16 residues. Germline CDR1 and CDR2: SGHTA and FQGNSA. V gave up 5 bases and J gave up 7 bases; unmatched junction bases: 12. CDR3 DNA sequence: TGTGCCAGCAGCCTAGGCCCACTAGCGGGAGAGGTGACCCAGTACTTC. It specifies CASSLGPLAGEVTQYF.

The V call is TRBV30, the J call TRBJ2-2, with unresolved D. The CDR3 runs to 13 residues. CDR1 and CDR2 from the germline V gene are GTSNPN and SVGIG (reference sequence). The V end lost 2 bases, the J end lost 5 bases, and 9 bases lay between the germline ends. CDR3 residues: CAWSPFVTGELFF. The CDR3 region has the DNA TGTGCCTGGAGTCCCTTCGTAACCGGGGAGCTGTTTTTT.

The rearrangement links TRBV28 to TRBJ2-7; 7 bases are shared with TRBD2. The CDR3 loop spans 16 amino acids. V dropped 3 bases and J dropped 0; count of bases not matched to a gene: 8. The germline V gene has CDR1 MDHEN and CDR2 SYDVKM. As DNA, the CDR3 is TGTGCCAGCAGTTTCTCCAGACTAGCCGCCTCCTACGAGCAGTACTTC. Translating gives CASSFSRLAASYEQYF.

The genes are TRBV10-3 and TRBJ2-5; 7 nucleotides align to TRBD1. The length of the CDR3 is 13 residues. CDR1 and CDR2 from the germline V gene are ENHRY and SYGVKD. V gave up 6 bases and J gave up 2 bases; unmatched junction bases: 3. The CDR3 sequence: CAIRDRRQETQYF. DNA of the CDR3: TGTGCCATCAGGGACAGGAGGCAAGAGACCCAGTACTTC.

This clone was seen only a few times. This chain links TRBV30 with TRBJ1-1; no clear D. The V end lost 0 bases, the J end lost 2 bases, and 19 bases lay between the germline ends. Germline CDR1 GTSNPN, CDR2 SVGIG (reference sequence). The CDR3 length is 17 residues. CDR3 in amino acids: CAWSVYQYYLGNTEAFF. In DNA form, the CDR3 reads TGTGCCTGGAGTGTTTATCAGTACTATCTTGGAAACACTGAAGCTTTCTTT.